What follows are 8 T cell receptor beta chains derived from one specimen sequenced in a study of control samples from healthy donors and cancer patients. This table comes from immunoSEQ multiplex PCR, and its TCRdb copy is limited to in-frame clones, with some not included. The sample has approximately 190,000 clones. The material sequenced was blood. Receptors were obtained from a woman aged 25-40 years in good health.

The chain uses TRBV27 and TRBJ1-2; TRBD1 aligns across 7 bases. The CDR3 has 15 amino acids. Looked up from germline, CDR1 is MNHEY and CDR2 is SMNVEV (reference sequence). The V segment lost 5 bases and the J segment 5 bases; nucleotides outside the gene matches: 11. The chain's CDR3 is CASSQGTAGLYGYTF. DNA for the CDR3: TGTGCCAGCAGTCAAGGGACAGCGGGATTATATGGCTACACCTTC.

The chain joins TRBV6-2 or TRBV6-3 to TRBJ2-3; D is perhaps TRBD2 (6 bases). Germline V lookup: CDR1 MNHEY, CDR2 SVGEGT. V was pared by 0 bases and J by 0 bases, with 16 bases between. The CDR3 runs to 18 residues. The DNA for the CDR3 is TGTGCCAGCAGTTACTCGACGGGCGGGATTCCGAGCACAGATACGCAGTATTTT. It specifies CASSYSTGGIPSTDTQYF.

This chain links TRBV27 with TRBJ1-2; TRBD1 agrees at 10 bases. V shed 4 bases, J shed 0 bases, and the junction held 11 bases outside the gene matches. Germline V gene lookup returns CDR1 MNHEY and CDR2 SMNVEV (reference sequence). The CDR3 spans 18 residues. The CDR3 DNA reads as TGTGCCAGCAGTTCGTATTCGGGACAGGGGACGTCTAACTATGGCTACACCTTC. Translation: CASSSYSGQGTSNYGYTF.

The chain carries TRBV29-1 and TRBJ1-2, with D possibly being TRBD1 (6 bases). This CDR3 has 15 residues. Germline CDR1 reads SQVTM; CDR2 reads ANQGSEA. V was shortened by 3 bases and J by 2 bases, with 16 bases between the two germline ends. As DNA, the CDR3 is TGCAGCGTTGAGGACAGCGAGAACGGAAACTATGGCTACACCTTC. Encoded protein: CSVEDSENGNYGYTF.

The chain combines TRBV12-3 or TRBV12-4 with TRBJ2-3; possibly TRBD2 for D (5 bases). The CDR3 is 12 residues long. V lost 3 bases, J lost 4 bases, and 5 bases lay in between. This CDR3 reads CASSLRADTQYF. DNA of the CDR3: TGTGCCAGCAGTTTGCGGGCAGATACGCAGTATTTT.

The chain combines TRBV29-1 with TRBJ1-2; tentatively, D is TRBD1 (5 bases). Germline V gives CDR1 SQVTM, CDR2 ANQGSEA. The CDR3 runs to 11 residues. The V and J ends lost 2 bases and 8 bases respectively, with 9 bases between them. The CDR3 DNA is TGCAGCGTTGAAAACAGGTTGGGCTACACCTTC. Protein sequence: CSVENRLGYTF. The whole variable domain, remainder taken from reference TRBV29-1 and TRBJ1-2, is SAVISQKPSRDICQRGTSLTIQCQVDSQVTMMFWYRQQPGQSLTLIATANQGSEATYESGFVIDKFPISRPNLTFSTLTVSNMSPEDSSIYLCSVENRLGYTFGSGTRLTVV.

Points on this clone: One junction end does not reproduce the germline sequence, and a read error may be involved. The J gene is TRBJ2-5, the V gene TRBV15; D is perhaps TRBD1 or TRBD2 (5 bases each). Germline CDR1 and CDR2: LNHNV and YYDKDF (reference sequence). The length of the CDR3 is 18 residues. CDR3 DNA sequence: TGTGTCACCAGCAGAGAGGAACGAGGGGCCATCCACCAAGAGACCCAGTACTTC. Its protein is CVTSREERGAIHQETQYF.

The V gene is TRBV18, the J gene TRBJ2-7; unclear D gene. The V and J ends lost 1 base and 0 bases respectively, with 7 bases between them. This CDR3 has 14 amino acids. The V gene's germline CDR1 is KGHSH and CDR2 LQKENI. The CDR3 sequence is CASSPQVSSYEQYF. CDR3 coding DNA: TGTGCCAGCTCACCACAAGTCAGCTCCTACGAGCAGTACTTC.